A selection of T cell receptor beta chains follows, all from one sample in a study of T cell changes during pregnancy in multiple sclerosis. Libraries were prepared by immunoSEQ multiplex PCR; TCRdb keeps only in-frame clonotypes and omits some of them. Of 45,000 to 60,000 clones detected, around nine tenths appear once; the ten largest clones hold 0.61%. The specimen comprised CD4+ T cells from peripheral blood mononuclear cells, sampled after pregnancy. Receptors were obtained from a female donor in good health, enrolled as a control in a pregnancy study. Both conserved end residues are part of each CDR3. Fields, in order: clone size, J gene, V gene, D gene, CDR3 DNA, CDR3 protein. The D gene is left open where the match is weak. Clone size is given for some rows only: seen once, a few or many times, or a class if the clone is expanded.

-,TRBJ2-3,TRBV16,TRBD2,TGTGCCAGCAGCCAATCTCGGCGGGAGGGCCCCACAGATACGCAGTATTTT,CASSQSRREGPTDTQYF
-,TRBJ1-2,TRBV27,TRBD1,TGTGCCACCCGACAGGGGAACTATGGCTACACCTTC,CATRQGNYGYTF
-,TRBJ2-1,TRBV7-8,-,TGTGCCAGCAGCTCCCGGGATCTGAACAATGAGCAGTTCTTC,CASSSRDLNNEQFF
-,TRBJ1-1,TRBV25-1,TRBD1,TGTGCCAGCAGTGAGAGGTTGGTTGGGACAGGGGTCGCTGAAGCTTTCTTT,CASSERLVGTGVAEAFF
-,TRBJ1-5,TRBV6-5,TRBD1,TGTGCCAGCAGTTCGACAGGGGCGGTCAATCAGCCCCAGCATTTT,CASSSTGAVNQPQHF
-,TRBJ2-1,TRBV29-1,TRBD2,TGCAGCGTTGAAGGGGCTACCGGGACTAGCGGGAGAGGGTCGGGGCAGTTCTTC,CSVEGATGTSGRGSGQFF
-,TRBJ2-6,TRBV6-5,-,TGTGCCAGCGTTAGCTCTGGGGCCAACGTCCTGACTTTC,CASVSSGANVLTF
-,TRBJ1-3,TRBV29-1,-,TGCAGCGTAAAGACAGTCCTATCTGGAAACACCATATATTTT,CSVKTVLSGNTIYF
once,TRBJ2-3,TRBV2,TRBD2,TGTGCCAGCGGGGGGGGATTAGGACTGCCTGGTACGCAGTATTTT,CASGGGLGLPGTQYF
-,TRBJ2-7,TRBV7-8,TRBD1,TGTGCCAGCAGCGGCCGAGGTACAGGGGCCTACGAGCAGTACTTC,CASSGRGTGAYEQYF
-,TRBJ2-1,TRBV5-6,TRBD1,TGTGCCAGCAGCTCGATTCTTGACAGGGGGCGCAATGAGCAGTTCTTC,CASSSILDRGRNEQFF
few,TRBJ2-3,TRBV27,TRBD2,TGTGCCAGCAACACCGGGGGAGGGGAAGATACGCAGTATTTT,CASNTGGGEDTQYF
-,TRBJ2-1,TRBV7-2,TRBD2,TGTGCCAGCAGCTTAGGGACTAGTGGTGAGCAGTTCTTC,CASSLGTSGEQFF
-,TRBJ2-1,TRBV7-9,-,TGTGCCAGCGGCCACAATGAGCAGTTCTTC,CASGHNEQFF
-,TRBJ2-1,TRBV21-1,-,TGTGCCAGCAGCAAGGCAAATGAGCAGTTCTTC,CASSKANEQFF
-,TRBJ1-1,TRBV6-1,TRBD1,TGTGCCAGCAGTGGACAGGGGTACACTGAAGCTTTCTTT,CASSGQGYTEAFF
-,TRBJ1-1,TRBV5-1,-,TGCGCCAGCAGCTTGGCCGTGAACACTGAAGCTTTCTTT,CASSLAVNTEAFF
-,TRBJ1-2,TRBV6-1,-,TGTGCCAGCAGTGCGCAGGAATTAGGGGGGGCTGGTGGCTACACCTTC,CASSAQELGGAGGYTF
-,TRBJ1-4,TRBV12-5,TRBD1,TGTGCTAGTGGTCAAAGACAGGGGGTAGGTGAAAAACTGTTTTTT,CASGQRQGVGEKLFF
-,TRBJ1-2,TRBV28,-,TGTGCCAGCAGTTCCAGACCACGAAACCTCAGGGTCTGGTACTATGGCTACACCTTC,CASSSRPRNLRVWYYGYTF
-,TRBJ2-3,TRBV7-9,-,TGTGCCAGCATCCCGTGGGGAGTCACAGATACGCAGTATTTT,CASIPWGVTDTQYF
once,TRBJ2-7,TRBV4-2,-,TGTGCCAGCAGCCAAGATGGGCACGGGACCTACGAGCAGTACTTC,CASSQDGHGTYEQYF
-,TRBJ2-1,TRBV7-8,TRBD2,TGTGCCAGCAGCTTAGTGCGGGAGTTCACTGAGCAGTTCTTC,CASSLVREFTEQFF
-,TRBJ2-1,TRBV7-3,-,TGTGCCAGCAGCTTAGGGGGCGACGGGGCTGAGCAGTTCTTC,CASSLGGDGAEQFF
-,TRBJ1-3,TRBV4-1,-,TGCGCCAGCAGCCTAACCTTGGGAGCTGGAAACACCATATATTTT,CASSLTLGAGNTIYF
-,TRBJ2-4,TRBV29-1,-,TGCAGCGTTGAGGGGAGCGGCCGGAACATTCAGTACTTC,CSVEGSGRNIQYF
-,TRBJ2-7,TRBV5-1,-,TGCGCCAGCAGCCCAGGGACTGGCCCTCCCTACGAGCAGTACTTC,CASSPGTGPPYEQYF
-,TRBJ2-5,TRBV2,-,TGTGCCAGCAGTGAGGAATGGGTCGGGGGGACCCAGTACTTC,CASSEEWVGGTQYF
once,TRBJ2-6,TRBV5-4,-,TGTGCCAGCAGCTCCAGGGGACCTGGGGCCAACGTCCTGACTTTC,CASSSRGPGANVLTF
-,TRBJ2-7,TRBV21-1,-,TGTGCCAGCACACCAGTCGGACTAGCGGGACGATACGAGCAGTACTTC,CASTPVGLAGRYEQYF
-,TRBJ2-5,TRBV5-1,-,TGCGCCAGCAGCTTGGGGGGGCGGCAGGGGAGCCAAGAGACCCAGTACTTC,CASSLGGRQGSQETQYF
-,TRBJ2-7,TRBV6-1,TRBD2,TGTGCCAGCCGGGGGGGTTCAGCCTACGAGCAGTACTTC,CASRGGSAYEQYF
-,TRBJ2-1,TRBV25-1,TRBD2,TGTGCCAGCAGTGACCCTCAGCGGGGGGGCGGCAATGAGCAGTTCTTC,CASSDPQRGGGNEQFF
-,TRBJ2-3,TRBV11-3,-,TGTGCCAGCAGCTTAGGTTTGCGGGGGCCTAGCACAGATACGCAGTATTTT,CASSLGLRGPSTDTQYF
-,TRBJ1-2,TRBV5-1,TRBD1,TGCGCCAGCAGAAGGGACAGCCCCAGCCCTGGCTACACCTTC,CASRRDSPSPGYTF